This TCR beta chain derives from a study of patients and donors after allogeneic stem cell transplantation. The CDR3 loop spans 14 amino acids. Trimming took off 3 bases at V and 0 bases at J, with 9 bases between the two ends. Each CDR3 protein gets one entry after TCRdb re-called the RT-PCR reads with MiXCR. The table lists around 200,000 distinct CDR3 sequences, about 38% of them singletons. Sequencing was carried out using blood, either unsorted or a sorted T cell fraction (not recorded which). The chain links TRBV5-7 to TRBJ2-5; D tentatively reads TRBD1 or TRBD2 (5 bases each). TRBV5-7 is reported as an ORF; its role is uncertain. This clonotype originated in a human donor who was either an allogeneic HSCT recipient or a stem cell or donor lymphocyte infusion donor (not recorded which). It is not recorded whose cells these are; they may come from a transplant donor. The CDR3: CASSWGKDQETQYF. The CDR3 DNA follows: TGTGCCAGCAGCTGGGGGAAGGACCAAGAGACCCAGTACTTC.